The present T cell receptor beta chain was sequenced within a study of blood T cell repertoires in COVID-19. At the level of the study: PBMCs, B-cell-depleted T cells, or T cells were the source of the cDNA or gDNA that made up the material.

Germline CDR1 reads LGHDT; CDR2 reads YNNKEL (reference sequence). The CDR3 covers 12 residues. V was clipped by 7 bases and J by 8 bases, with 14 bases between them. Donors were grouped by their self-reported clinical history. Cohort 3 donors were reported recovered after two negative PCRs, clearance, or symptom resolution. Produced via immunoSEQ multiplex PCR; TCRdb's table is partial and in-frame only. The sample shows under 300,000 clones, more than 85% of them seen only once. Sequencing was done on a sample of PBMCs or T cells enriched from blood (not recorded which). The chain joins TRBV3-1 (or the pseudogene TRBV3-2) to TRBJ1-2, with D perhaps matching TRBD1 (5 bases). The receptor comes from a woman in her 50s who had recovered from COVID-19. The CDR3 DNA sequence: TGTGCCAGCACCACGGGGGAACGCGGCTACACCTTC. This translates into CASTTGERGYTF.